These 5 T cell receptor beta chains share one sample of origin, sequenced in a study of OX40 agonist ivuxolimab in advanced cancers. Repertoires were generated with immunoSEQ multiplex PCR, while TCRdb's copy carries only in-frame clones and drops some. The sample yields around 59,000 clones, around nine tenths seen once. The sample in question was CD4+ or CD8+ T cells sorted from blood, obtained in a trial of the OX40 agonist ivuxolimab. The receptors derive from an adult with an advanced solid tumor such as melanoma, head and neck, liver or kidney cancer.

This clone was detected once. The DNA for the CDR3 is TGTGCCAGCAGCTTCTTATCCGGGCTAGCGGGAGCGAACATTCAGTACTTC. Translated: CASSFLSGLAGANIQYF. The rearrangement uses TRBV5-4 and TRBJ2-4, with 10 bases lining up with TRBD2. CDR1 and CDR2 from the germline V gene are SGHNT and YYREEE (reference sequence). V lost 2 bases to trimming and J lost 7 bases; unmatched junction nucleotides: 12. The CDR3 length is 17 residues.

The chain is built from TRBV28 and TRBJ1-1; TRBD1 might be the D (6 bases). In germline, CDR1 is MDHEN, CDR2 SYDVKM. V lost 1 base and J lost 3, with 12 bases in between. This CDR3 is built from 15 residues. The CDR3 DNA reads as TGTGCCAGCAGTTTATATGGGGGCATGGACACTGAAGCTTTCTTT. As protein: CASSLYGGMDTEAFF.

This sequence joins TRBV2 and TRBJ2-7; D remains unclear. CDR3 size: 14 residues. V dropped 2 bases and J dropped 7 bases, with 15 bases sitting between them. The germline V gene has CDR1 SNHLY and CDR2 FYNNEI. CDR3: CASSEQVRSLEQYF. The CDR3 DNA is TGTGCCAGCAGTGAACAGGTTAGAAGTTTGGAGCAGTACTTC.

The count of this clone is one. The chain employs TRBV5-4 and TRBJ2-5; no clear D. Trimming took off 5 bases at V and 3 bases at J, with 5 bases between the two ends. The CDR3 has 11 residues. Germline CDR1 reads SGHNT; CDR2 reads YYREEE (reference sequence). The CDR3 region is CASSYEETQYF. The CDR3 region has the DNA TGTGCCAGCAGTTACGAAGAGACCCAGTACTTC.

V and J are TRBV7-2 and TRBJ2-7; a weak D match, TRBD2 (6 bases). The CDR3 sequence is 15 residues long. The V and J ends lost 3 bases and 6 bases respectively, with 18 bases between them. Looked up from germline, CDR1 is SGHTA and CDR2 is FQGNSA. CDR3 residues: CASSFVGTQGGEQYF. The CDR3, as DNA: TGTGCCAGCAGCTTCGTCGGGACCCAGGGAGGCGAGCAGTACTTC.